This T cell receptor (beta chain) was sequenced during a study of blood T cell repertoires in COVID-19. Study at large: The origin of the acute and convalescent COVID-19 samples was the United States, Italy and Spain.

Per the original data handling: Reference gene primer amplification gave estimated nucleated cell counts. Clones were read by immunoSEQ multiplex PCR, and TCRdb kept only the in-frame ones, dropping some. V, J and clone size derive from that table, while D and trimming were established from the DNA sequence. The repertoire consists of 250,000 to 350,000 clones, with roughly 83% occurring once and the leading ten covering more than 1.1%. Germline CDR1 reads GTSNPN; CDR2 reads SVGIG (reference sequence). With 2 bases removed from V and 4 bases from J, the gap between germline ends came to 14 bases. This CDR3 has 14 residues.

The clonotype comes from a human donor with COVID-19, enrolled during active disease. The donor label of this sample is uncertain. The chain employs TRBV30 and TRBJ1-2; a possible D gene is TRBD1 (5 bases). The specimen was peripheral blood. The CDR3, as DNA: TGTGCCTGGAGTCTAGACAGAATCCTCTATGGCTACACCTTC. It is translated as CAWSLDRILYGYTF. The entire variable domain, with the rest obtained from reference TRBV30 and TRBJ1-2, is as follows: SQTIHQWPATLVQPVGSPLSLECTVEGTSNPNLYWYRQAAGRGLQLLFYSVGIGQISSEVPQNLSASRPQDRQFILSSKKLLLSDSGFYLCAWSLDRILYGYTFGSGTRLTVV.